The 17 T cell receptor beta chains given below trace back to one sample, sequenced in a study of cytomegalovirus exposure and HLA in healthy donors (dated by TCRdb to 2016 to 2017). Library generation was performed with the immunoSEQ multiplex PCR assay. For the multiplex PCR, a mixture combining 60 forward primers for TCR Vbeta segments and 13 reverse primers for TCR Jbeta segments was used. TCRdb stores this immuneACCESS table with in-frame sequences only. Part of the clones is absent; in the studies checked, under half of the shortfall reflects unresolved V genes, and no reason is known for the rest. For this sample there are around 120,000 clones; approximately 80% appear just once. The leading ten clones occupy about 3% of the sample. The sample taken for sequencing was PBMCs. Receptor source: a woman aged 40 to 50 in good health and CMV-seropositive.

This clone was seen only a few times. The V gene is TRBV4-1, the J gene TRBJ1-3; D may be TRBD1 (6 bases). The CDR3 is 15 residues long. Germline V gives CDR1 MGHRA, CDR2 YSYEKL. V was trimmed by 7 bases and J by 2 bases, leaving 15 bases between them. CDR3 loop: CASKLTGLTGNTIYF. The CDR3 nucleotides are TGCGCCAGCAAGTTGACAGGCCTTACTGGAAACACCATATATTTT.

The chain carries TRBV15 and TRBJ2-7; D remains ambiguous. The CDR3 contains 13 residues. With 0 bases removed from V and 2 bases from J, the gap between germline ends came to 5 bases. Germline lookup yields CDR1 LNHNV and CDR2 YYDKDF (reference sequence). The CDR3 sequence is CATSRDLPYEQYF. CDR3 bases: TGTGCCACCAGCAGAGATCTACCCTACGAGCAGTACTTC.

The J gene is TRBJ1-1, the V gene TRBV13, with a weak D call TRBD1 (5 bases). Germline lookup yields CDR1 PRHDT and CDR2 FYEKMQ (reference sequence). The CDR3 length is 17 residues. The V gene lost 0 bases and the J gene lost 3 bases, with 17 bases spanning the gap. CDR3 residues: CASSLGRRGTVYTEAFF. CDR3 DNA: TGTGCCAGCAGCTTAGGCCGGCGGGGGACGGTGTACACTGAAGCTTTCTTT.

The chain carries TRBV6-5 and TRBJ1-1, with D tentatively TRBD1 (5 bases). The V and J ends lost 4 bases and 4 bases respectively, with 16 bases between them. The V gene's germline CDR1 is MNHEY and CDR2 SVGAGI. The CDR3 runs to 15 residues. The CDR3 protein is CASSSDSLGSTEAFF. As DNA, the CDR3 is TGTGCCAGCAGTTCCGACAGTCTCGGGAGCACTGAAGCTTTCTTT.

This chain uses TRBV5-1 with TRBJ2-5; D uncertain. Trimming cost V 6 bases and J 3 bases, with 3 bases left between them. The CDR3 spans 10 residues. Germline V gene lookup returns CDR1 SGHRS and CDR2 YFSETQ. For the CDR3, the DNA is TGCGCCAGCACCGAAGAGACCCAGTACTTC. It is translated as CASTEETQYF.

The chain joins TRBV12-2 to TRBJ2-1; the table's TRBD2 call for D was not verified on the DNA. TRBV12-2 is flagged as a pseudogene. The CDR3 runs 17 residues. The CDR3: CASRRSRASRLHNEQFF. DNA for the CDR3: TGTGCAAGTCGCAGGAGTAGGGCTAGCCGTCTCCACAATGAGCAGTTCTTC.

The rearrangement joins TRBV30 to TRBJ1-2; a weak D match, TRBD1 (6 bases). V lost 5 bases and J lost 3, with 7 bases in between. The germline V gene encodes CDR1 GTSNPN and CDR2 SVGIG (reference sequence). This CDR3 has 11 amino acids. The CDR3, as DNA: TGTGCCTGGGGACAGTACTATGGCTACACCTTC. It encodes CAWGQYYGYTF.

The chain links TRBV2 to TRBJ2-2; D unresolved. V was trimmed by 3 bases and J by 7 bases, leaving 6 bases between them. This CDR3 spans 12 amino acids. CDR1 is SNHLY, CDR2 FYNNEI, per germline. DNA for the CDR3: TGTGCCAGCAGTGAGAGGCTCGGGGAGCTGTTTTTT. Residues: CASSERLGELFF.

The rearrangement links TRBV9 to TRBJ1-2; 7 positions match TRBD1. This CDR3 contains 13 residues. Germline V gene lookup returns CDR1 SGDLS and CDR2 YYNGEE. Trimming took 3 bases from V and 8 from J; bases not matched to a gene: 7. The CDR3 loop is CASSGEQGSGYTF. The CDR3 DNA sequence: TGTGCCAGCAGCGGTGAACAGGGGTCCGGCTACACCTTC.

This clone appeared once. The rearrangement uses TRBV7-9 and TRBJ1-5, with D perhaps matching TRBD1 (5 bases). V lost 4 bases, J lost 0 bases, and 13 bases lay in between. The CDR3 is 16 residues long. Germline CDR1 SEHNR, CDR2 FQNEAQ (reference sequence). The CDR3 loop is CASSSLQGPSNQPQHF. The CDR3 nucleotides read TGTGCCAGCAGCTCCCTCCAGGGTCCTAGCAATCAGCCCCAGCATTTT.

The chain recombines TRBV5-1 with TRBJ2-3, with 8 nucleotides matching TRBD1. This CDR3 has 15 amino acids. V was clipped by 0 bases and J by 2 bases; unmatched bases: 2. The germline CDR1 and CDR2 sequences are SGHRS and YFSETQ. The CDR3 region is CASSLVGQDTDTQYF. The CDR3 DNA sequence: TGCGCCAGCAGCTTGGTGGGACAGGACACAGATACGCAGTATTTT.

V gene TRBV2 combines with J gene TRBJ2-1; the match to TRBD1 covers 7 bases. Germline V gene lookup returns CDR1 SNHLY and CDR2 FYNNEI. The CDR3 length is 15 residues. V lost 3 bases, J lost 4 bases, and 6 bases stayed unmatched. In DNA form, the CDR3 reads TGTGCCAGCAGTGAGGTGGGGACAGCATACAATGAGCAGTTCTTC. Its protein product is CASSEVGTAYNEQFF. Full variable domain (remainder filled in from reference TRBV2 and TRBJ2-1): EPEVTQTPSHQVTQMGQEVILRCVPISNHLYFYWYRQILGQKVEFLVSFYNNEISEKSEIFDDQFSVERPDGSNFTLKIRSTKLEDSAMYFCASSEVGTAYNEQFFGPGTRLTVL.

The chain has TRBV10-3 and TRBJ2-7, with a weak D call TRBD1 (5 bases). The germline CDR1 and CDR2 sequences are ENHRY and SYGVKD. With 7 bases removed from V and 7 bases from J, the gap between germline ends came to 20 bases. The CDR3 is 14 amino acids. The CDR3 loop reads CAITRDSSLGEQYF. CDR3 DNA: TGTGCCATCACCCGAGACAGTTCCCTGGGGGAGCAGTACTTC.

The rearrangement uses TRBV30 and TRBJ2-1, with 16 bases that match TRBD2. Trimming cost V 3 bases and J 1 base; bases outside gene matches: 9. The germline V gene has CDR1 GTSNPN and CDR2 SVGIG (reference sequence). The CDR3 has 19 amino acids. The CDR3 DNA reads TGTGCCTGGAGGCCTAGGGGACTAGCGGGAGGGACGTCCTACAATGAGCAGTTCTTC. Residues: CAWRPRGLAGGTSYNEQFF.

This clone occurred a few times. The CDR3 sequence is CASSNLQGVGANVLTF. CDR3 nucleotide sequence: TGTGCCAGCAGCAACCTACAGGGTGTTGGGGCCAACGTCCTGACTTTC. J is TRBJ2-6 and V is TRBV4-2; TRBD1 might be the D (6 bases). V was cut by 5 bases and J by 3 bases, with 14 bases left in between. Germline-derived CDR1 and CDR2 are LGHNA and YNFKEQ. This CDR3 is 16 amino acids long.

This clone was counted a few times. The CDR3 nucleotides read TGTGCCAGCAGTTACATGGGGGGGAGGGAAAAACTGTTTTTT. Its translation is CASSYMGGREKLFF. This rearrangement joins TRBV6-5 to TRBJ1-4; a weak D match, TRBD1 (5 bases). CDR3 length: 14 residues. Germline V gene sequence: CDR1 MNHEY, CDR2 SVGAGI. V was shortened by 2 bases and J by 8 bases, with 12 bases between the two germline ends.

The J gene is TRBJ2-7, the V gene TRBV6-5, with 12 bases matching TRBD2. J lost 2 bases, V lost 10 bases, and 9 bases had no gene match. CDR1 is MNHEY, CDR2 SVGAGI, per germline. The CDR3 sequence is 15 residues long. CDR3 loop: CATRQTSGGPYEQYF. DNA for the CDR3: TGTGCCACCAGACAGACTAGCGGGGGTCCCTACGAGCAGTACTTC.